Shown below are 23 T cell receptor beta chains from a single sample sequenced in a study of cytomegalovirus exposure and HLA in healthy donors. PCR involved 60 Vbeta and 13 Jbeta primers. The repertoire was sequenced with immunoSEQ multiplex PCR; TCRdb's copy has only in-frame clones and lacks some. The table lists approximately 150,000 clones, 77% of them singletons. The sample consisted of PBMCs. These TCRs come from a woman aged 25 to 39 in good health and CMV-seropositive.

The rearrangement uses TRBV25-1 and TRBJ2-7; the D is unclear. Trimming stripped 3 bases from V and 0 bases from J, with 9 bases between. This CDR3 is 14 amino acids long. Germline loops: CDR1 MGHDK, CDR2 SYGVNS. This CDR3 reads CASSDSLSSYEQYF. The DNA for the CDR3 is TGTGCCAGCAGTGACAGTTTAAGCTCCTACGAGCAGTACTTC.

This clone was observed a few times. The genes are TRBV5-8 and TRBJ2-1, with 8 nucleotides matching TRBD1. This CDR3 is built from 14 residues. CDR1 and CDR2 from the germline V gene are SGHTS and YDEGEE. V was pared by 4 bases and J by 3 bases, with 3 bases of the junction left unmatched. The CDR3 DNA follows: TGTGCCAGCAGCCGTACAGGGGGCTACAATGAGCAGTTCTTC. This codes for CASSRTGGYNEQFF.

The V and J genes are TRBV27 and TRBJ1-5, with 8 bases matching TRBD1. The CDR3 runs 15 residues. The ends lost 5 bases at V and 2 bases at J; junction bases unmatched: 5. Germline CDR1 MNHEY, CDR2 SMNVEV (reference sequence). CDR3: CASSPPGGGNQPQHF. The CDR3 region has the DNA TGTGCCAGCAGTCCCCCAGGGGGCGGCAATCAGCCCCAGCATTTT.

The V gene is TRBV28, the J gene TRBJ1-2, with TRBD1 matching 8 bases. CDR1 and CDR2 (germline): MDHEN, SYDVKM. V lost 7 bases to trimming and J lost 6 bases; unmatched junction nucleotides: 13. The CDR3 consists of 15 residues. The CDR3 DNA sequence: TGTGCCAGCACCTTTAGGGCAGGGGGCGCGAATGGCTACACCTTC. It translates to CASTFRAGGANGYTF.

The chain combines TRBV5-1 with TRBJ2-7; possible D gene TRBD1, 5 bases. V was clipped by 6 bases and J by 0 bases, with 19 bases between them. Germline assignment: CDR1 SGHRS and CDR2 YFSETQ. This CDR3 region has 16 residues. The CDR3 DNA is TGCGCCAGCATCAGCAGACAGACGGCTCGCTCCTACGAGCAGTACTTC. It codes for CASISRQTARSYEQYF.

This chain connects TRBV7-6 to TRBJ2-2; possible D gene TRBD1, 7 bases. The germline CDR1 and CDR2 sequences are SGHVS and FNYEAQ. V was shortened by 5 bases and J by 5 bases, with 15 bases between the two germline ends. The CDR3 runs 15 residues. The CDR3 sequence: CASSRGTDLTGELFF. In nucleotides, the CDR3 is TGTGCCAGCAGCCGCGGGACAGACCTAACCGGGGAGCTGTTTTTT.

The chain carries TRBV7-9 and TRBJ1-5, with 7 nucleotides matching TRBD1. CDR3 length equals 17 residues. Germline V gene sequence: CDR1 SEHNR, CDR2 FQNEAQ (reference sequence). V was pared by 6 bases and J by 0 bases, with 11 bases of the junction left unmatched. CDR3 sequence: CASSPGRQGYSNQPQHF. The CDR3 DNA follows: TGTGCCAGCAGTCCGGGGAGACAGGGCTATAGCAATCAGCCCCAGCATTTT.

The chain links TRBV7-2 to TRBJ2-7, with TRBD2 identical over 8 bases. The V segment lost 5 bases and the J segment 4 bases; nucleotides outside the gene matches: 7. Germline CDR1 SGHTA, CDR2 FQGNSA. CDR3 length: 14 residues. The chain's CDR3 is CASSVSGKGYEQYF. CDR3 in DNA: TGTGCCAGCAGCGTTAGCGGGAAAGGTTACGAGCAGTACTTC.

The chain employs TRBV28 and TRBJ1-1; D may be TRBD1 (6 bases). Looked up from germline, CDR1 is MDHEN and CDR2 is SYDVKM. Trimming stripped 6 bases from V and 0 bases from J, with 14 bases between. The CDR3 loop spans 15 amino acids. The CDR3, as DNA: TGTGCCAGCAGGCAACAGGGAGGGATGAACACTGAAGCTTTCTTT. Protein sequence: CASRQQGGMNTEAFF.

V gene TRBV14 combines with J gene TRBJ1-2, with D possibly TRBD1 on 6 matching bases. The CDR3 sequence is 18 residues long. Trimming removed 4 bases from V and 0 bases from J, with 21 bases in between. CDR1 is SGHDN, CDR2 FVKESK, per germline. Here the CDR3 reads CASSRLGDGGFANYGYTF. CDR3 DNA sequence: TGTGCCAGCAGCCGTCTCGGGGATGGGGGCTTTGCTAACTATGGCTACACCTTC.

The chain carries TRBV28 and TRBJ2-1, with 7 bases fitting TRBD1. Germline V CDR1 and CDR2: MDHEN, SYDVKM. V trimming: 1 base; J trimming: 6 bases; junction bases outside the gene matches: 6. This CDR3 is built from 15 residues. The DNA of the CDR3 is TGTGCCAGCAGTTTATCTCGGACAGGCGTCAATGAGCAGTTCTTC. Translated, it gives CASSLSRTGVNEQFF.

The rearrangement joins TRBV30 to TRBJ1-5; D might be TRBD1 (6 bases). V lost 7 bases, J lost 5 bases, and 21 bases lay in between. The CDR3 runs 15 residues. Looked up from germline, CDR1 is GTSNPN and CDR2 is SVGIG (reference sequence). CDR3 region: CASGTGQGTDQPQHF. The CDR3 DNA reads as TGTGCCTCAGGTACGGGGCAGGGGACGGATCAGCCCCAGCATTTT.

The genes are TRBV7-9 and TRBJ2-7, with 10 bases matching TRBD1. This CDR3 has 14 residues. Germline V CDR1 and CDR2: SEHNR, FQNEAQ (reference sequence). The V segment lost 3 bases and the J segment 3 bases; nucleotides outside the gene matches: 2. DNA for the CDR3: TGTGCCAGCAGCTTGGGACAGGGGATCTACGAGCAGTACTTC. Translation: CASSLGQGIYEQYF.

V and J are TRBV6-1 and TRBJ2-7, with TRBD2 matching over 7 bases. This CDR3 is built from 16 residues. Per germline, CDR1 MNHNS and CDR2 SASEGT. Losses at the gene ends were 4 bases for V and 4 bases for J; bases not matched to a gene: 13. The CDR3 sequence is CASSVFGRAEGYEQYF. In nucleotides, the CDR3 is TGTGCCAGCAGTGTGTTTGGGAGGGCCGAGGGATACGAGCAGTACTTC.

This chain uses TRBV6-1 with TRBJ1-5, with a possible D match to TRBD1 (6 bases). The ends were cut back, 7 bases at V and 6 bases at J, with 16 bases in the middle. This CDR3 is built from 14 residues. Germline loops: CDR1 MNHNS, CDR2 SASEGT. Here the CDR3 reads CASTEGGATQPQHF. Here the CDR3 DNA reads TGTGCCAGCACCGAGGGGGGGGCTACTCAGCCCCAGCATTTT.

The V call is TRBV13, the J call TRBJ2-1, with 8 bases aligning to TRBD1. With 5 bases clipped from V and 8 bases from J, the junction kept 8 bases outside the gene matches. The germline V gene has CDR1 PRHDT and CDR2 FYEKMQ (reference sequence). This CDR3 is 14 amino acids long. The CDR3 DNA reads TGTGCCAGCAGCCCCAGGGGGCGCATGGATGAGCAGTTCTTC. Its translation: CASSPRGRMDEQFF.

The chain is built from TRBV5-1 and TRBJ2-1; 7 bases are shared with TRBD2. Germline loops: CDR1 SGHRS, CDR2 YFSETQ. J was trimmed by 5 bases and V by 2 bases; bases with no gene match: 7. The CDR3 has 15 residues. Here the CDR3 DNA reads TGCGCCAGCAGCTTCGACGGGAGGCCCGACAATGAGCAGTTCTTC. It encodes CASSFDGRPDNEQFF.

This chain connects TRBV14 to TRBJ2-3, with D maybe TRBD1 (6 bases). V lost 6 bases and J lost 9, with 16 bases in between. Germline assignment: CDR1 SGHDN and CDR2 FVKESK. This CDR3 region has 13 residues. CDR3 coding DNA: TGTGCCAGCAGTCAGCCCGGCAGGGGAACGCAGTATTTT. This sequence encodes CASSQPGRGTQYF.

V and J are TRBV11-3 and TRBJ2-7; D gene uncertain. Germline V gene sequence: CDR1 SGHNT, CDR2 YENEEA. The ends were cut back, 8 bases at V and 7 bases at J, with 18 bases in the middle. The CDR3 length is 13 residues. The CDR3 reads CASSARHGREQYF. CDR3 in DNA: TGTGCCAGCTCCGCCCGACATGGCCGGGAGCAGTACTTC.

This chain links TRBV27 with TRBJ2-7; no clear D gene. Germline V gene data show CDR1 as MNHEY and CDR2 as SMNVEV (reference sequence). Deletions cut 0 bases from V and 3 bases from J, with 6 bases between. This CDR3 has 13 amino acids. The CDR3 is CASSLSAGYEQYF. CDR3 nucleotides: TGTGCCAGCAGTTTATCTGCCGGCTACGAGCAGTACTTC.

On this clone itself: A junction end diverges from the germline sequence, so it may reflect a read error. V usage is TRBV7-9 and J usage is TRBJ2-7; 10 nucleotides line up with TRBD1. The CDR3 totals 14 residues. Germline V gene data show CDR1 as SEHNR and CDR2 as FQNEAQ (reference sequence). Here the CDR3 reads CASSLGQGAHEQYF. The CDR3 DNA is TGTGCCAGCAGCTTAGGACAGGGGGCCCACGAGCAGTACTTT.

This clone was counted once. The rearrangement links TRBV5-6 to TRBJ2-5, with 7 bases lining up with TRBD1. In germline, CDR1 is SGHDT, CDR2 YYEEEE. The length of the CDR3 is 16 residues. The V segment lost 0 bases and the J segment 1 base; nucleotides outside the gene matches: 6. The CDR3 spells CASSLATGFLQETQYF. The CDR3 nucleotides read TGTGCCAGCAGCTTGGCGACAGGGTTCCTCCAAGAGACCCAGTACTTC.

The genes are TRBV7-2 and TRBJ1-1, with a possible D match to TRBD1 (5 bases). The germline V gene has CDR1 SGHTA and CDR2 FQGNSA. The V end lost 0 bases, the J end lost 1 base, and 9 bases lay between the germline ends. This CDR3 is 15 amino acids long. As DNA, the CDR3 is TGTGCCAGCAGCTTAGCAGCAGGGTGGAACACTGAAGCTTTCTTT. Protein sequence: CASSLAAGWNTEAFF.